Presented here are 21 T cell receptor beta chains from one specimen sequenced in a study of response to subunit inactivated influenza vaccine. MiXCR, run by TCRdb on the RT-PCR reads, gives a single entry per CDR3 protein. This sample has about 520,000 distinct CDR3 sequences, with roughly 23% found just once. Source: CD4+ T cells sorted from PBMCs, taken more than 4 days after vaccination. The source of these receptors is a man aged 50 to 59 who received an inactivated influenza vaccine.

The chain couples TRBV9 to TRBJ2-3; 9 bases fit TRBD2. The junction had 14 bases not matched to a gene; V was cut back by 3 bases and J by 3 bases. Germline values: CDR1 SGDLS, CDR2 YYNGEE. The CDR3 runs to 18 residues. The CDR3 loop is CASSAPRGLAGTTDTQYF. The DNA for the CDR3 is TGTGCCAGCAGCGCCCCTCGGGGGCTAGCGGGGACGACAGATACGCAGTATTTT.

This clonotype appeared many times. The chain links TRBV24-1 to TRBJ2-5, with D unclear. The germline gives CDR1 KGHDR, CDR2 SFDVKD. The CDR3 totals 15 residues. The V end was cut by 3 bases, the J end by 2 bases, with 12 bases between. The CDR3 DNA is TGTGCCACCAGTGATAGTGGACGGCCTCAAGAGACCCAGTACTTC. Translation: CATSDSGRPQETQYF.

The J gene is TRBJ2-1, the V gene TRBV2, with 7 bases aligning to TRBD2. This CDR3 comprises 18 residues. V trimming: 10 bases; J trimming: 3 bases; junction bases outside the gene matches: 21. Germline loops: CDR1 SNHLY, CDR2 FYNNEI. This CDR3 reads CAIRRRGEGLMNYNEQFF. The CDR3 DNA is TGTGCCATCAGGCGACGGGGGGAGGGCCTGATGAACTACAATGAGCAGTTCTTC.

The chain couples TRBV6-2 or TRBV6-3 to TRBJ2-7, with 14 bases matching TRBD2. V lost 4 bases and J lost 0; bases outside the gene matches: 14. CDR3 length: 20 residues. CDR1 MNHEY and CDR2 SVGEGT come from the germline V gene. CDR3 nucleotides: TGTGCCAGCAGTTTGACCGGGACTAGCGGGAGAACCGGTAGCTCCTACGAGCAGTACTTC. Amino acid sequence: CASSLTGTSGRTGSSYEQYF.

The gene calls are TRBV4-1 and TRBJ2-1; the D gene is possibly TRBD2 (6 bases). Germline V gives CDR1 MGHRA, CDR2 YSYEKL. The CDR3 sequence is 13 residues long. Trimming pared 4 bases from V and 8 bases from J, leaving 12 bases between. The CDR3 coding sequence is TGCGCCAGCAGCCTTCGGGAGTTATATGAGCAGTTCTTC. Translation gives CASSLRELYEQFF.

CDR3 DNA: TGTGCCAGGAGCCCTGGGGTGGGAAACTACTACGAGCAGTACTTC. It yields the protein CARSPGVGNYYEQYF. The chain has TRBV5-3 and TRBJ2-7; no definite D call. TRBV5-3 is an ORF for which the function is uncertain. Deletions cut 8 bases from V and 3 bases from J, with 21 bases between. The CDR3 consists of 15 residues.

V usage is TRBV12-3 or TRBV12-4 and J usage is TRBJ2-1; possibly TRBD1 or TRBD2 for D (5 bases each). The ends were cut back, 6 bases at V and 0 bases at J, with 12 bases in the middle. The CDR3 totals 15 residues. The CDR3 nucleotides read TGTGCCAGCAGGGGGTCGGGGCTCTCCTACAATGAGCAGTTCTTC. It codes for CASRGSGLSYNEQFF.

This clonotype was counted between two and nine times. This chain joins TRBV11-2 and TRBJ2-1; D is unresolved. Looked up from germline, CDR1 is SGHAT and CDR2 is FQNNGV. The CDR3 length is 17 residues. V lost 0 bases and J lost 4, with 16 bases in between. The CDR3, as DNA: TGTGCCAGCAGCTTAGAGGGTATTCATCGAATATACAATGAGCAGTTCTTC. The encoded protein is CASSLEGIHRIYNEQFF.

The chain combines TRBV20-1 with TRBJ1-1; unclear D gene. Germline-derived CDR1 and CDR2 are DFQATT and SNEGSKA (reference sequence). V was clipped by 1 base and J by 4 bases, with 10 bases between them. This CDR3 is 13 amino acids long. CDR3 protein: CSARGTESTEAFF. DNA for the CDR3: TGCAGTGCTAGAGGTACAGAGTCCACTGAAGCTTTCTTT.

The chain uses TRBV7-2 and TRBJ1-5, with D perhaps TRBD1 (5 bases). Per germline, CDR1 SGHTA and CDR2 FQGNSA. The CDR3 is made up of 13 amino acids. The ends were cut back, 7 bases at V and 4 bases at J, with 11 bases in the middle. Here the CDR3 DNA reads TGTGCCAGCAACCAACAGGAGAATCAGCCCCAGCATTTT. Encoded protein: CASNQQENQPQHF.

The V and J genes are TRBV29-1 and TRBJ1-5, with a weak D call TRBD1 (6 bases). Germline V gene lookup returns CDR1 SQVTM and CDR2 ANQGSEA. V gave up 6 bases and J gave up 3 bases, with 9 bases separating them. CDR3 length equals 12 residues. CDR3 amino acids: CSVAGDNQPQHF. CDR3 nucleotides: TGCAGCGTCGCAGGGGACAATCAGCCCCAGCATTTT.

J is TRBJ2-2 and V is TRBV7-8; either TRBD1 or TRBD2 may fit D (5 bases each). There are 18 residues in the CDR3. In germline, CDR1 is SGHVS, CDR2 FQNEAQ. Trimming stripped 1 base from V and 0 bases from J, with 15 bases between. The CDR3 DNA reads TGTGCCAGCAGCTTAGTTGTGGGGACGAGGACGAACACCGGGGAGCTGTTTTTT. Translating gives CASSLVVGTRTNTGELFF.

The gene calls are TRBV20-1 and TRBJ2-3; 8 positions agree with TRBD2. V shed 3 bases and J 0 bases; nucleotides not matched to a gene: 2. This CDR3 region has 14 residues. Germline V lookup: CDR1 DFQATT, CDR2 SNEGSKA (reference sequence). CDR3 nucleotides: TGCAGTGCTAGCCGGGGGGGAAGCACAGATACGCAGTATTTT. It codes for CSASRGGSTDTQYF.

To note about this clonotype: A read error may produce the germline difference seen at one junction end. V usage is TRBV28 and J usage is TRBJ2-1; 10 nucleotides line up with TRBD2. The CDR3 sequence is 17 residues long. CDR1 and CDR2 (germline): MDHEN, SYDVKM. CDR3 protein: CASRLGTSVFPYNEQFF. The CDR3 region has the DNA TGTGCCAGCCGTTTAGGGACTAGCGTATTCCCCTACAATGAGCAGTTCTTC.

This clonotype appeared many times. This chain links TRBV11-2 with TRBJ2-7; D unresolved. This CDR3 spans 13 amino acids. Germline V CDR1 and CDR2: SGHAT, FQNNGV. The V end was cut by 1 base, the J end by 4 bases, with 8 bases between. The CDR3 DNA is TGTGCCAGCAGCTTAGCTCAGTCATACGAGCAGTACTTC. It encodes CASSLAQSYEQYF.

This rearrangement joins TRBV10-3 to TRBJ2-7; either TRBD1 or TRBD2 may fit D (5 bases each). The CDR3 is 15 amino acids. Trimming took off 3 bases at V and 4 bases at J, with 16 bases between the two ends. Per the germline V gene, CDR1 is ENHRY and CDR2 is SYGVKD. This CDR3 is CAISDRDRGRYEQYF. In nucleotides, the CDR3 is TGTGCCATCAGTGATCGGGACCGGGGTCGGTACGAGCAGTACTTC.

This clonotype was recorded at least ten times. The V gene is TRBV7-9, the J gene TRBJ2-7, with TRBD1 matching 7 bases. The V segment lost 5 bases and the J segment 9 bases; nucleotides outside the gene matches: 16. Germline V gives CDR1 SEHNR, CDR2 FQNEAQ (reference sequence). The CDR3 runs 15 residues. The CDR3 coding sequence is TGTGCCAGCAGCCCGGGACAGACGGATATGTGGCGGCAGTACTTC. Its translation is CASSPGQTDMWRQYF.

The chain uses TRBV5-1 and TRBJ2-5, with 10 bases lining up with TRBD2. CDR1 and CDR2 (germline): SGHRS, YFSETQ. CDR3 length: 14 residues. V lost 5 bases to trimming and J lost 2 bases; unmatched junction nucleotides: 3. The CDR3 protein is CASRAGGPQETQYF. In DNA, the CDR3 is TGCGCCAGCAGAGCGGGGGGGCCTCAAGAGACCCAGTACTTC.

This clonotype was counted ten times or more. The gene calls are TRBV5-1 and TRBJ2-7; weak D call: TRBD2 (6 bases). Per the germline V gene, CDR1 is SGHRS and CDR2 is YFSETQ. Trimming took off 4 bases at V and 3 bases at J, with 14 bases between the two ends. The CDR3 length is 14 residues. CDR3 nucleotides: TGCGCCAGCAGCCCGCGGGAACCCAACTACGAGCAGTACTTC. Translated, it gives CASSPREPNYEQYF.

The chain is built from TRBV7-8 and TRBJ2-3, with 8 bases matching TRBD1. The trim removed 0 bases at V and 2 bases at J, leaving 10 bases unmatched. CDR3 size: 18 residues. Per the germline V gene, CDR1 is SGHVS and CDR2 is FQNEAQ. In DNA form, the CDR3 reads TGTGCCAGCAGCTTAGCGAGGGGACAGGAGAGGATCACAGATACGCAGTATTTT. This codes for CASSLARGQERITDTQYF. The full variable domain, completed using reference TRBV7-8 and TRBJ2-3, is GAGVSQSPRYKVAKRGQDVALRCDPISGHVSLFWYQQALGQGPEFLTYFQNEAQLDKSGLPSDRFFAERPEGSVSTLKIQRTQQEDSAVYLCASSLARGQERITDTQYFGPGTRLTVL.

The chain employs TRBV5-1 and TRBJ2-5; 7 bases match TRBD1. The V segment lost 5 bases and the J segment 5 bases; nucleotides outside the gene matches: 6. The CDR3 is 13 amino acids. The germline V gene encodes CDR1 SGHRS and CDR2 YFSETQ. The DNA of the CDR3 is TGCGCCAGCAGTACAGGGGTACGGGAGACCCAGTACTTC. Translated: CASSTGVRETQYF.